Presented here are 26 T cell receptor beta chains from one specimen sequenced in a study of T cell responses to AZD1222 COVID-19 vaccine. Profiling relied on immunoSEQ multiplex PCR, and the TCRdb table lists in-frame clones only, not all of them. Here the sample spans 140,000 to 150,000 clones, around 93% being singletons. Source: peripheral blood, taken on day 0 of AZD1222 vaccination. Every receptor here comes from an adult in good health.

This chain joins TRBV5-1 and TRBJ1-2; D gene ambiguous. Trimming shortened V by 4 bases and J by 0 bases, and 22 bases separated the two germline ends. CDR3 length: 18 residues. Germline V gene sequence: CDR1 SGHRS, CDR2 YFSETQ. The DNA for the CDR3 is TGCGCCAGCAGCCCGGTAGGGAGGACGAACCACCCTAACTATGGCTACACCTTC. This codes for CASSPVGRTNHPNYGYTF.

The gene calls are TRBV6-1 and TRBJ2-7; the D call may be TRBD1 or TRBD2 (5 bases each). CDR1 is MNHNS and CDR2 is SASEGT in the germline V gene. V lost 2 bases and J lost 10, with 18 bases in between. The CDR3 totals 14 residues. CDR3 DNA sequence: TGTGCCAGCAGTGAACCGGGACGGACAAATTCACAGTACTTC. It yields the protein CASSEPGRTNSQYF.

This rearrangement joins TRBV28 to TRBJ1-4; no clear D. Germline CDR1 is MDHEN and CDR2 is SYDVKM. With 10 bases removed from V and 0 bases from J, the gap between germline ends came to 9 bases. The CDR3 covers 13 residues. This chain's CDR3 is CATQRPTNEKLFF. CDR3 sequence (DNA): TGTGCCACACAGAGACCAACTAATGAAAAACTGTTTTTT.

The chain employs TRBV19 and TRBJ1-5; D not certain. CDR1 is LNHDA and CDR2 is SQIVND in the germline V gene (reference sequence). CDR3 length: 14 amino acids. Between the trimmed V and J ends, which lost 0 bases and 1 base, there was a span of 4 bases. CDR3 amino acids: CASSIDHSNQPQHF. DNA of the CDR3: TGTGCCAGTAGTATAGATCACAGCAATCAGCCCCAGCATTTT.

The chain is built from TRBV5-5 and TRBJ2-3, with 12 bases matching TRBD1. Unmatched junction bases numbered 3, after V lost 0 bases and J lost 4 bases. CDR1 SGHKS and CDR2 YYEKEE come from the germline V gene (reference sequence). This CDR3 region has 16 residues. The CDR3 DNA reads TGTGCCAGCAGCTTGGGGGGACAGGGGGCTCCAGATACGCAGTATTTT. Its translation is CASSLGGQGAPDTQYF.

The V gene is TRBV3-1 (or the pseudogene TRBV3-2), the J gene TRBJ1-2, with D uncertain. V gave up 6 bases and J gave up 7 bases, with 12 bases separating them. Germline V gene data show CDR1 as LGHDT and CDR2 as YNNKEL (reference sequence). The CDR3 is 12 amino acids. CDR3 DNA sequence: TGTGCCAGCAGTGGCGGGTCGGGTGGCTACACCTTC. Amino acids: CASSGGSGGYTF.

The rearrangement uses TRBV6-1 and TRBJ1-1; 8 bases map to TRBD1. There are 15 residues in the CDR3. V lost 2 bases and J lost 1; bases outside the gene matches: 3. CDR1 and CDR2 from the germline V gene are MNHNS and SASEGT. This CDR3 reads CASSERQGKNTEAFF. CDR3 sequence (DNA): TGTGCCAGCAGTGAAAGACAGGGGAAGAACACTGAAGCTTTCTTT.

This clone was observed a few times. The chain carries TRBV18 and TRBJ2-3, with a possible D match to TRBD2 (5 bases). The V gene lost 3 bases and the J gene lost 4 bases, with 11 bases spanning the gap. The CDR3 has 14 residues. Germline loops: CDR1 KGHSH, CDR2 LQKENI. The CDR3, as DNA: TGTGCCAGCTCACCGTTCGGAGGTCCAGATACGCAGTATTTT. It specifies CASSPFGGPDTQYF.

The chain uses TRBV13 and TRBJ2-1; D is ambiguous. CDR3 length: 13 residues. Trimming cost V 3 bases and J 8 bases, with 11 bases left between them. In germline, CDR1 is PRHDT, CDR2 FYEKMQ (reference sequence). The CDR3 DNA follows: TGTGCCAGCAGCTTGGCAGCAAACTATGAGCAGTTCTTC. Translated, it gives CASSLAANYEQFF.

The V gene is TRBV10-3, the J gene TRBJ2-7; D perhaps matches TRBD1 (5 bases). Germline CDR1 reads ENHRY; CDR2 reads SYGVKD. The CDR3 loop spans 12 amino acids. Trimming left V 6 bases short and J 0 bases short, with 6 bases between. This CDR3 reads CAIRDNSYEQYF. The CDR3 bases are TGTGCCATCAGGGACAACTCCTACGAGCAGTACTTC.

The rearrangement uses TRBV9 and TRBJ1-3; unclear D gene. The CDR3 spans 12 residues. With 3 bases removed from V and 4 bases from J, the gap between germline ends came to 5 bases. Germline V gene data show CDR1 as SGDLS and CDR2 as YYNGEE. DNA of the CDR3: TGTGCCAGCAGCGCGACAGGAAACACCATATATTTT. Translation: CASSATGNTIYF. The full variable domain, completed using reference TRBV9 and TRBJ1-3, is DSGVTQTPKHLITATGQRVTLRCSPRSGDLSVYWYQQSLDQGLQFLIQYYNGEERAKGNILERFSAQQFPDLHSELNLSSLELGDSALYFCASSATGNTIYFGEGSWLTVV.

This clone occurred a few times. This chain uses TRBV4-1 with TRBJ1-2; possible D gene TRBD1, 5 bases. Germline lookup yields CDR1 MGHRA and CDR2 YSYEKL. The CDR3 extends over 14 amino acids. Trimming cost V 0 bases and J 13 bases, with 18 bases left between them. The CDR3 loop reads CASSQDGGTIIFTF. CDR3 DNA sequence: TGCGCCAGCAGCCAAGACGGAGGGACCATCATCTTCACCTTC.

This chain joins TRBV5-6 and TRBJ2-5; maybe TRBD2 (6 bases). The CDR3 covers 14 residues. V gave up 4 bases and J gave up 5 bases, with 15 bases separating them. Germline-derived CDR1 and CDR2 are SGHDT and YYEEEE. For the CDR3, the DNA is TGTGCCAGCAGCCTCCCAGGTGCGGGGGAGACCCAGTACTTC. Protein sequence: CASSLPGAGETQYF.

This sequence joins TRBV29-1 and TRBJ2-1; TRBD2 agrees at 11 bases. The CDR3 runs 14 residues. Germline V gene lookup returns CDR1 SQVTM and CDR2 ANQGSEA. V was clipped by 7 bases and J by 9 bases; unmatched bases: 11. The DNA of the CDR3 is TGCAGCGCCCCGACTAGCGGGGTACGAGGTGAGCAGTTCTTC. As protein: CSAPTSGVRGEQFF.

This rearrangement joins TRBV5-1 to TRBJ1-4; 8 bases are a match to TRBD1. The V segment lost 1 base and the J segment 5 bases; nucleotides outside the gene matches: 10. Germline CDR1 is SGHRS and CDR2 is YFSETQ. The CDR3 is 17 amino acids. CDR3 sequence: CASSLFGTGLNNEKLFF. CDR3 DNA: TGCGCCAGCAGCTTGTTTGGGACAGGACTGAACAATGAAAAACTGTTTTTT.

This sequence joins TRBV18 and TRBJ2-7, with 10 bases identical to TRBD2. With V trimmed by 0 bases and J by 2 bases, 4 bases remained unmatched. Looked up from germline, CDR1 is KGHSH and CDR2 is LQKENI. This CDR3 spans 16 amino acids. The CDR3 protein is CASSPPSSGRAYEQYF. The CDR3 DNA is TGTGCCAGCTCACCACCATCCAGCGGGAGGGCCTACGAGCAGTACTTC.

V is TRBV30 and J is TRBJ1-2; tentatively, D is TRBD1 (5 bases). Germline CDR1 is GTSNPN and CDR2 is SVGIG (reference sequence). CDR3 length equals 12 residues. The germline V and J ends were trimmed by 7 bases and 8 bases, with 17 bases remaining between them. CDR3 protein: CASGAGGIGYTF. Written as DNA, the CDR3 is TGTGCCTCTGGGGCGGGGGGGATCGGCTACACCTTC.

The CDR3 DNA sequence: TGTGCCAGCAGCGTAAGCCCCGGGACCGGGGAGCTGTTTTTT. Translating gives CASSVSPGTGELFF. The chain carries TRBV9 and TRBJ2-2; no clear D. This CDR3 comprises 14 residues. The germline gives CDR1 SGDLS, CDR2 YYNGEE. Trimming took 1 base from V and 5 from J, leaving 9 bases between them.

The chain uses TRBV24-1 and TRBJ2-5; 9 nucleotides align to TRBD1. The germline V gene has CDR1 KGHDR and CDR2 SFDVKD. Trimming at V came to 3 bases and at J to 4 bases, leaving 5 bases not matched to a gene. The CDR3 totals 15 residues. This CDR3 is CATSDPQGAGETQYF. In DNA, the CDR3 is TGTGCCACCAGTGATCCACAGGGGGCAGGAGAGACCCAGTACTTC.

The J gene is TRBJ2-1, the V gene TRBV6-1, with 9 bases identical to TRBD2. Per germline, CDR1 MNHNS and CDR2 SASEGT. The CDR3 is 15 amino acids. V gave up 3 bases and J gave up 9 bases; unmatched junction bases: 9. The CDR3 protein is CASSDQRGALGEQFF. DNA of the CDR3: TGTGCCAGCAGTGACCAGCGGGGGGCCCTGGGTGAGCAGTTCTTC.

The chain employs TRBV5-4 and TRBJ2-7; no definite D call. V was shortened by 5 bases and J by 0 bases, with 12 bases between the two germline ends. The germline V gene encodes CDR1 SGHNT and CDR2 YYREEE (reference sequence). This CDR3 spans 14 amino acids. CDR3 loop: CASRPDTDSYEQYF. The DNA of the CDR3 is TGTGCCAGCAGACCCGACACCGACTCCTACGAGCAGTACTTC. The full variable domain, in which reference TRBV5-4 and TRBJ2-7 provide the parts outside the CDR3, is ETGVTQSPTHLIKTRGQQVTLRCSSQSGHNTVSWYQQALGQGPQFIFQYYREEENGRGNFPPRFSGLQFPNYSSELNVNALELDDSALYLCASRPDTDSYEQYFGPGTRLTVT.

This sequence joins TRBV18 and TRBJ2-2; D possibly corresponds to TRBD1 (6 bases). Trimming shortened V by 3 bases and J by 1 base, and 12 bases separated the two germline ends. The CDR3 length is 16 residues. CDR1 KGHSH and CDR2 LQKENI come from the germline V gene. This chain's CDR3 is CASSPPRTVNTGELFF. CDR3 bases: TGTGCCAGCTCACCTCCCCGGACAGTGAACACCGGGGAGCTGTTTTTT.

V and J are TRBV5-1 and TRBJ1-4, with a possible D match to TRBD1 (5 bases). V lost 4 bases and J lost 8, with 21 bases in between. The CDR3 is 16 residues long. CDR1 is SGHRS and CDR2 is YFSETQ in the germline V gene. The CDR3 sequence is CASSPMGPSPGEKLFF. CDR3 bases: TGCGCCAGCAGCCCGATGGGACCGTCTCCCGGGGAAAAACTGTTTTTT.

The V gene is TRBV29-1, the J gene TRBJ1-3, with D possibly matching TRBD1 (6 bases). Trimming took off 7 bases at V and 6 bases at J, with 16 bases between the two ends. Germline CDR1 is SQVTM and CDR2 is ANQGSEA. The length of the CDR3 is 13 residues. The CDR3 loop reads CSGYNRGQNTIYF. CDR3 DNA sequence: TGCAGCGGGTATAACCGGGGGCAAAACACCATATATTTT.

This clone was observed a few times. CDR3 sequence (DNA): TGCGCCAGCAGCCCGGGACAGGTAGGGGGCTACACCTTC. Translating it yields CASSPGQVGGYTF. V usage is TRBV5-1 and J usage is TRBJ1-2; 8 bases fit TRBD1. J gave up 8 bases and V 4 bases, and 7 bases lay outside the gene matches. CDR3 length: 13 amino acids. Per the germline V gene, CDR1 is SGHRS and CDR2 is YFSETQ.

The CDR3 protein is CASSPRAGGLPANTGELFF. For the CDR3, the DNA is TGTGCCAGCAGCCCGCGGGCAGGGGGTTTACCCGCGAACACCGGGGAGCTGTTTTTT. The rearrangement links TRBV11-3 to TRBJ2-2, with 7 bases matching TRBD1. The CDR3 is 19 residues long. J lost 0 bases, V lost 5 bases, and 15 bases had no gene match. Germline-derived CDR1 and CDR2 are SGHNT and YENEEA.